The 11 T cell receptor beta chains given below trace back to one sample, sequenced in a study of patients and donors after allogeneic stem cell transplantation (TCRdb year 2020). Receptor libraries were prepared by RT-PCR. Instrument on record: NextSeq 550. TCRdb reworked the public reads: Q25 trimming with fastp, MiXCR clone assembly, productive beta chains retained. Rows merge per CDR3 protein into single entries with the most common DNA and genes. The sample table contains 200,000 to 250,000 distinct CDR3 sequences; only one count was recorded for 13% to 15% of them. The ten largest clones add up to 11% of the sample. Sequenced input: blood, either unsorted or a sorted T cell fraction (not recorded which). These TCRs come from a human donor who was either an allogeneic HSCT recipient or a stem cell or donor lymphocyte infusion donor (not recorded which). It is not recorded whose cells these are; they may come from a transplant donor.

This clonotype came up a few times. The V and J genes are TRBV6-1 and TRBJ2-3; no clear D. Trimming cost V 2 bases and J 3 bases, with 12 bases left between them. CDR1 MNHNS and CDR2 SASEGT come from the germline V gene. This CDR3 contains 15 residues. The CDR3 spells CASSEFKAATDTQYF. The CDR3 coding sequence is TGTGCCAGCAGTGAATTTAAGGCGGCTACAGATACGCAGTATTTT.

The chain joins TRBV7-3 to TRBJ1-2; D might be TRBD1 (5 bases). V dropped 2 bases and J dropped 4 bases, with 11 bases sitting between them. CDR1 is SGHTA, CDR2 FQGTGA, per germline. This CDR3 has 14 amino acids. CDR3 in amino acids: CASSLGVGTYGYTF. CDR3 sequence (DNA): TGTGCCAGCAGCTTAGGTGTAGGGACCTATGGCTACACCTTC.

V is TRBV5-1 and J is TRBJ2-5; D gene ambiguous. V lost 7 bases and J lost 3, with 10 bases in between. The CDR3 covers 12 residues. Germline V lookup: CDR1 SGHRS, CDR2 YFSETQ. CDR3 amino acids: CASGLGEETQYF. The CDR3, as DNA: TGCGCCAGCGGATTGGGTGAAGAGACCCAGTACTTC.

V and J are TRBV19 and TRBJ2-4, with TRBD2 as a possible D gene (5 bases). The CDR3 is 12 residues long. The V end lost 5 bases, the J end lost 8 bases, and 10 bases lay between the germline ends. The germline V gene has CDR1 LNHDA and CDR2 SQIVND (reference sequence). This CDR3 reads CASSPHGDIQYF. The CDR3 DNA is TGTGCCAGTAGTCCTCACGGGGACATTCAGTACTTC. The whole variable domain, remainder taken from reference TRBV19 and TRBJ2-4, is DGGITQSPKYLFRKEGQNVTLSCEQNLNHDAMYWYRQDPGQGLRLIYYSQIVNDFQKGDIAEGYSVSREKKESFPLTVTSAQKNPTAFYLCASSPHGDIQYFGAGTRLSVL.

This clonotype came up many times. The chain combines TRBV15 with TRBJ2-7; 10 nucleotides line up with TRBD2. Germline loops: CDR1 LNHNV, CDR2 YYDKDF (reference sequence). V dropped 0 bases and J dropped 2; count of bases not matched to a gene: 7. The CDR3 loop spans 17 amino acids. CDR3 protein: CATSRDLRTSGTYEQYF. CDR3 in DNA: TGTGCCACCAGCAGAGATCTAAGGACTAGCGGTACCTACGAGCAGTACTTC.

This clonotype has only a few counts. This chain joins TRBV18 and TRBJ1-2; the D gene is possibly TRBD1 (5 bases). V lost 3 bases, J lost 8 bases, and 16 bases lay in between. The germline gives CDR1 KGHSH, CDR2 LQKENI. The CDR3 is made up of 14 amino acids. The CDR3 nucleotides are TGTGCCAGCTCACCTTCGGGGCCAGGAAGCGGCTACACCTTC. Protein sequence: CASSPSGPGSGYTF.

This clonotype was recorded a few times. The V and J genes are TRBV7-9 and TRBJ1-1; tentative D call: TRBD1 (5 bases). This CDR3 has 12 amino acids. Germline loops: CDR1 SEHNR, CDR2 FQNEAQ (reference sequence). Trimming left V 5 bases short and J 4 bases short, with 8 bases between. The CDR3 reads CASSRDSTEAFF. The CDR3 DNA sequence: TGTGCCAGCAGCCGCGACAGCACTGAAGCTTTCTTT.

In its sample, this clonotype was seen a few times. Being one base from a much bigger clone, this may be a read error. J is TRBJ2-5 and V is TRBV3-1, with D uncertain. Trimming stripped 2 bases from V and 0 bases from J, with 1 base between. The CDR3 is 12 residues long. CDR1 and CDR2 (germline): LGHDT, YNNKEL (reference sequence). Here the CDR3 reads CASSQYQETQYF. CDR3 nucleotides: TGTGCCAGCAGCCAATACCAAGAGACCCAGTACTTC.

At least ten counts were recorded for this clonotype. V usage is TRBV5-4 and J usage is TRBJ1-1, with D perhaps matching TRBD1 (5 bases). Trimming removed 1 base at V and 5 bases at J, with 12 bases between. The CDR3 is 14 amino acids. Germline CDR1 SGHNT, CDR2 YYREEE (reference sequence). CDR3 DNA: TGTGCCAGCAGCTTGATAGATCAGGGAACTGAAGCTTTCTTT. It encodes CASSLIDQGTEAFF.

This clonotype came up many times. This rearrangement joins TRBV9 to TRBJ1-2; D not certain. The CDR3 runs 13 residues. Germline V gene sequence: CDR1 SGDLS, CDR2 YYNGEE. The V and J ends lost 6 bases and 2 bases respectively, with 11 bases between them. The CDR3 sequence: CASTRGENYGYTF. DNA of the CDR3: TGTGCCAGCACCCGAGGAGAAAACTATGGCTACACCTTC.

This clonotype came up a few times. The chain employs TRBV27 and TRBJ1-4; D gene ambiguous. V lost 5 bases and J lost 5, with 12 bases in between. Germline CDR1 is MNHEY and CDR2 is SMNVEV (reference sequence). This CDR3 comprises 14 residues. In nucleotides, the CDR3 is TGTGCCAGCAGTAGGAACCGGGGAAATGAAAAACTGTTTTTT. This encodes CASSRNRGNEKLFF.